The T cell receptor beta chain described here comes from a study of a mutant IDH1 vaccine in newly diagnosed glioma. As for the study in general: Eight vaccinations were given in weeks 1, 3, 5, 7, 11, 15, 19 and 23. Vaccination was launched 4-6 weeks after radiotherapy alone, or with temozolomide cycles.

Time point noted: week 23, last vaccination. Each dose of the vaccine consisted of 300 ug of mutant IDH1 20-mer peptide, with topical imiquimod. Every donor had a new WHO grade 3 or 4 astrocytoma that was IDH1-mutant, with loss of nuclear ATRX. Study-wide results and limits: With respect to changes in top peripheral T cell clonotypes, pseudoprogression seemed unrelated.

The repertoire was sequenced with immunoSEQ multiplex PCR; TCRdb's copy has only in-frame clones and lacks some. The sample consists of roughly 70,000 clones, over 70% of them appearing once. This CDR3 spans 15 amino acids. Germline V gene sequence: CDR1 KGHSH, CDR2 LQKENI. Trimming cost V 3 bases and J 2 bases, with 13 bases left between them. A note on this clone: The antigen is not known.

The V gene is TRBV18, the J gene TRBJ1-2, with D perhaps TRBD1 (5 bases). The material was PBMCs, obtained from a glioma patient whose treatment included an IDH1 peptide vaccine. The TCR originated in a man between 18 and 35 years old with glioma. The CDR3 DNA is TGTGCCAGCTCACCGGATACGACAGTCAACTATGGCTACACCTTC. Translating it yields CASSPDTTVNYGYTF.